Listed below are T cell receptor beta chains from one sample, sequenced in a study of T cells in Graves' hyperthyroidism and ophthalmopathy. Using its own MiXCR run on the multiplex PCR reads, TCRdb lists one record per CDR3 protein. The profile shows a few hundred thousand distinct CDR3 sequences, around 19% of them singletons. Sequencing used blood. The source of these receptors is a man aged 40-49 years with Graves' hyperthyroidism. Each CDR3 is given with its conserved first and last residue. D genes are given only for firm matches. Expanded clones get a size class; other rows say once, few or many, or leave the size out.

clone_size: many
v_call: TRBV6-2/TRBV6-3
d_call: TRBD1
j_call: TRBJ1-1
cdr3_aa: CASSVPRPTGYGTEAFF
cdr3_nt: TGTGCCAGCAGTGTACCCCGCCCGACAGGGTACGGCACTGAAGCTTTCTTT

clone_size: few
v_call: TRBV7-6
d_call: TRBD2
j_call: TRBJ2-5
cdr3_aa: CASSALGSGDQETQYF
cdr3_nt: TGTGCCAGCAGCGCTTTGGGTAGCGGGGACCAAGAGACCCAGTACTTC

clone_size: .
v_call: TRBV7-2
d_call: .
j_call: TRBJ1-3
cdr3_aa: CASSYDTTNTIYF
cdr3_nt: TGTGCCAGCAGCTATGACACCACAAACACCATATATTTT

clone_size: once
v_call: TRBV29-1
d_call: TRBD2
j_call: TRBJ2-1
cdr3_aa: CSVGGPAGGNEQFF
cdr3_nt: TGCAGCGTTGGGGGGCCAGCGGGGGGCAATGAGCAGTTCTTC

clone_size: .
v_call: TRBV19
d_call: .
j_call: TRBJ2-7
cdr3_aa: CASSIPGIGEQYF
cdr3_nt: TGTGCCAGTAGTATTCCCGGGATCGGCGAGCAGTACTTC

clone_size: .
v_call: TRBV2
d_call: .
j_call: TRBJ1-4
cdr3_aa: CASSQRTARLGGKLFF
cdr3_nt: TGTGCCAGCAGTCAGAGGACAGCCCGTTTAGGTGGAAAACTGTTTTTT

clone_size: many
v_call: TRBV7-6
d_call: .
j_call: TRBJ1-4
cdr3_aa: CASSLKGTNEKLFF
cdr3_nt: TGTGCCAGCAGCTTAAAGGGTACTAATGAAAAACTGTTTTTT

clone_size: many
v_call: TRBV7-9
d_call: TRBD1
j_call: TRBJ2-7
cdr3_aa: CASSGTGGEGAYEQYF
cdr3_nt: TGTGCCAGCAGCGGGACAGGGGGCGAGGGGGCCTACGAGCAGTACTTC

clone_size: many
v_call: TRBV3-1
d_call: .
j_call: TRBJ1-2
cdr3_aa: CASSQEAVRVSYGYTF
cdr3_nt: TGTGCCAGCAGCCAAGAGGCCGTTCGGGTTTCCTATGGCTACACCTTC

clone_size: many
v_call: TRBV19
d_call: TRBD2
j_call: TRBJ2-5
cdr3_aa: CASSIRLAEETQYF
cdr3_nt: TGTGCCAGTAGTATCCGACTAGCGGAGGAGACCCAGTACTTC

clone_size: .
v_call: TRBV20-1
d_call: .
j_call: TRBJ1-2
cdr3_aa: CSAREFLIPTANYGYTF
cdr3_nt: TGCAGTGCTAGAGAGTTTCTTATCCCAACGGCTAACTATGGCTACACCTTC

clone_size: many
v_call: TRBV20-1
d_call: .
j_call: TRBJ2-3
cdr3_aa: CSARQQRSGTDTQYF
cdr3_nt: TGCAGTGCACGACAACAGAGGTCTGGCACAGATACGCAGTATTTT

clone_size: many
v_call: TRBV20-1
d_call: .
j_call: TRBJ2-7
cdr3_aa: CSARRPAHHEQYF
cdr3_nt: TGCAGTGCCAGGCGGCCAGCCCACCACGAGCAGTACTTC

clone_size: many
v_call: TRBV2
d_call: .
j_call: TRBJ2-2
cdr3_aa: CASSDETLLNTGELFF
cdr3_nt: TGTGCCAGCAGTGACGAGACACTACTGAACACCGGGGAGCTGTTTTTT

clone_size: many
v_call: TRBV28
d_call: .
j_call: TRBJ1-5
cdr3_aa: CASSTPQGGNQPQHF
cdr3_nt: TGTGCCAGCAGTACACCCCAGGGAGGAAATCAGCCCCAGCATTTT

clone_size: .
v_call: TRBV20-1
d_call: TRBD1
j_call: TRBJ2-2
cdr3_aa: CSAREAGGTGELFF
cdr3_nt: TGCAGTGCTAGAGAAGCAGGGGGCACCGGGGAGCTGTTTTTT

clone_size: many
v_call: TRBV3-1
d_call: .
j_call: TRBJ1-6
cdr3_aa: CASSQDFFSPLHF
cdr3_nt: TGTGCCAGCAGCCAAGACTTTTTTTCACCCCTCCACTTT

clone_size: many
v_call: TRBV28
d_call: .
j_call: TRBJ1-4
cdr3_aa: CASSPSDNPVGGEKLFF
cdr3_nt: TGTGCCAGCAGTCCCTCGGACAACCCGGTTGGTGGAGAAAAACTGTTTTTT

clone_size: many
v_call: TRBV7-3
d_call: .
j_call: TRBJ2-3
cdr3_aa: CASSQSGGDTQYF
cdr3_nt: TGTGCCAGCAGCCAGTCAGGGGGGGATACGCAGTATTTT

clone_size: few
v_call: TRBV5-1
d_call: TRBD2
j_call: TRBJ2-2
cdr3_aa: CASSLQLAGGTNTGELFF
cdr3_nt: TGCGCCAGCAGCTTGCAACTAGCGGGGGGAACGAACACCGGGGAGCTGTTTTTT

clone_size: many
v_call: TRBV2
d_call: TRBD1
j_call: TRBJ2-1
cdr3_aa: CASSDGQGNEQFF
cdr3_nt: TGTGCCAGCAGTGATGGACAGGGAAATGAGCAGTTCTTC

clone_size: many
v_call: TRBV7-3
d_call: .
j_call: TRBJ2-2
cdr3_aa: CASSFAGRELFF
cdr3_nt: TGTGCCAGCAGCTTCGCGGGTAGGGAGCTGTTTTTT

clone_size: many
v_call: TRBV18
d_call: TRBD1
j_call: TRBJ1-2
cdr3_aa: CASSPGQGSYGYTF
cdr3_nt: TGTGCCAGCTCTCCCGGACAGGGGAGCTATGGCTACACCTTC

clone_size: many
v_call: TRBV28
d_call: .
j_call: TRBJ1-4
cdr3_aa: CASSLWGSNEKLFF
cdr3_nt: TGTGCCAGCAGTTTATGGGGGTCTAATGAAAAACTGTTTTTT

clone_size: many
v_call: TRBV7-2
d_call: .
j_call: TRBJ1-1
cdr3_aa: CASSSSANTEAFF
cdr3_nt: TGTGCCAGCAGCTCCTCAGCGAACACTGAAGCTTTCTTT

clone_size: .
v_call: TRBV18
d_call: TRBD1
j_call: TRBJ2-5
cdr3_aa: CASSPRQGNQETQYF
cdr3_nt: TGTGCCAGCTCACCCCGACAGGGAAACCAAGAGACCCAGTACTTC

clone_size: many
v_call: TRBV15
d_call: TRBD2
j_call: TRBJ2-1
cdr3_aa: CATSRRGGTYNEQFF
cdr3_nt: TGTGCCACCAGCAGGCGGGGGGGAACCTACAATGAGCAGTTCTTC

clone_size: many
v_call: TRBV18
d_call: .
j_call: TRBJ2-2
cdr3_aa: CASSPRISGTGELFF
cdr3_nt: TGTGCCAGCTCACCACGGATCTCAGGCACCGGGGAGCTGTTTTTT

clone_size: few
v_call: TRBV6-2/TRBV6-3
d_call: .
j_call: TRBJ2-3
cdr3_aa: CASSVVGPRYPGTDTQYF
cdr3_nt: TGTGCCAGCAGTGTAGTGGGCCCTCGCTACCCCGGCACAGATACGCAGTATTTT

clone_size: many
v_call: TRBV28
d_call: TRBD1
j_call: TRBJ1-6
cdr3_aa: CASRPGGQVTLLHF
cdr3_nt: TGTGCCAGCAGACCGGGGGGACAGGTTACACTCCTCCACTTT

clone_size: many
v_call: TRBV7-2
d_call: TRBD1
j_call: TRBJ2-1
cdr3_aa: CASTGQGAYNEQFF
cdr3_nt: TGTGCCAGCACCGGACAGGGGGCCTACAATGAGCAGTTCTTC

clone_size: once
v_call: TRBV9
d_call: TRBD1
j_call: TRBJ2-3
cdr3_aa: CASSVIGGTGPTDTQYF
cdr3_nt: TGTGCCAGCAGCGTGATAGGGGGGACAGGGCCTACAGATACGCAGTATTTT

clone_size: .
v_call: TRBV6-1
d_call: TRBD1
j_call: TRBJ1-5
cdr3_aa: CASRITGGQPQHF
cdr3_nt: TGTGCCAGCAGAATAACAGGGGGTCAGCCCCAGCATTTT

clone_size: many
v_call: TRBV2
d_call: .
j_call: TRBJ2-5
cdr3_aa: CASSEWQQEETQYF
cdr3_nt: TGTGCCAGCAGTGAATGGCAGCAGGAGGAGACCCAGTACTTC

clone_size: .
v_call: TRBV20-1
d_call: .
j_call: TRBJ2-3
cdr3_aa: CSARGVQRTDTQYF
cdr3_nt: TGCAGTGCTAGGGGGGTCCAACGGACAGATACGCAGTATTTT

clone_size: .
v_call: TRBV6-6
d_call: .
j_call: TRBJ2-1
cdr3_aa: CASSYSKESSYNEQFF
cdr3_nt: TGTGCCAGCAGTTACTCGAAAGAGAGCTCCTACAATGAGCAGTTCTTC

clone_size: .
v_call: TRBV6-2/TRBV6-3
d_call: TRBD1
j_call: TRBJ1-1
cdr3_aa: CVSSATGVTEAFF
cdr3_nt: TGTGTCAGCAGTGCCACAGGGGTGACTGAAGCTTTCTTT

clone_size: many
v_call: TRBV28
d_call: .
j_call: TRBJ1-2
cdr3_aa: CASSLTPGARANYGYTF
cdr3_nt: TGTGCCAGCAGTTTAACCCCAGGGGCCAGGGCTAACTATGGCTACACCTTC

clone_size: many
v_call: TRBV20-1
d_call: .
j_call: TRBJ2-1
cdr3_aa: CSAGRPGLNEQFF
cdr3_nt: TGCAGTGCTGGGAGACCCGGACTCAATGAGCAGTTCTTC

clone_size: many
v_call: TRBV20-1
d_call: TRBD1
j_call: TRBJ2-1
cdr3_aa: CSARVQGNGEQFF
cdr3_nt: TGCAGTGCTAGAGTACAGGGGAACGGTGAGCAGTTCTTC

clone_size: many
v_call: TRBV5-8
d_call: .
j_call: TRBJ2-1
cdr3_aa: CASSLANSNYNEQFF
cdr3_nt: TGTGCCAGCAGCTTGGCTAACAGCAACTACAATGAGCAGTTCTTC

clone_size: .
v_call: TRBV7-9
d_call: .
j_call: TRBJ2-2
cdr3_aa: CASSLTQLVGELFF
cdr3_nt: TGTGCCAGCAGTTTGACCCAGCTGGTCGGGGAGCTGTTTTTT

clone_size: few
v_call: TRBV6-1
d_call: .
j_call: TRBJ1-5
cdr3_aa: CATLGLNNQPQHF
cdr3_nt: TGTGCCACCCTGGGACTAAACAATCAGCCCCAGCATTTT

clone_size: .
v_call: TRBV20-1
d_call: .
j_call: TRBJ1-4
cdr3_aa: CSARDLTGYNEKLFF
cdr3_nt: TGCAGTGCTAGAGATCTTACGGGCTATAATGAAAAACTGTTTTTT

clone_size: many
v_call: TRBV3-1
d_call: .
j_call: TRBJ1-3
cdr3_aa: CASSHPDGRNTIYF
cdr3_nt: TGTGCCAGCAGCCACCCGGACGGCAGAAACACCATATATTTT

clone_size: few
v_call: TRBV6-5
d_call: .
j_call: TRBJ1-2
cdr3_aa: CASSYATGYGYTF
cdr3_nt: TGTGCCAGCAGTTACGCAACAGGGTATGGCTACACCTTC

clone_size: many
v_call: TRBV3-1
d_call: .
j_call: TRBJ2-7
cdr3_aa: CASSLGPNYEQYF
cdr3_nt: TGTGCCAGCAGCCTCGGCCCAAACTACGAGCAGTACTTC

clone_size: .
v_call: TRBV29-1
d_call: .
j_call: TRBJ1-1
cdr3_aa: CSVGGMNTEAFF
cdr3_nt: TGCAGCGTTGGGGGGATGAACACTGAAGCTTTCTTT

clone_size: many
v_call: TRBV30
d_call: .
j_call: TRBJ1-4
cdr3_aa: CAWSVRLYNDEKLFF
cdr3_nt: TGTGCCTGGAGTGTACGTCTATACAACGATGAAAAACTGTTTTTT

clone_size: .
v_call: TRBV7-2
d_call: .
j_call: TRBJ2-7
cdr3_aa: CASSSPRVYEQYF
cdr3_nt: TGTGCCAGCAGCTCCCCGAGGGTCTACGAGCAGTACTTC

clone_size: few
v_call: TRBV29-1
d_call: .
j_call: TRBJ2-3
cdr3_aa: CSVEVSADTQYF
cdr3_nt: TGCAGCGTTGAGGTATCCGCGGATACGCAGTATTTT

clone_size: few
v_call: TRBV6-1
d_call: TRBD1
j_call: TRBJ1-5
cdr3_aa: CASSALSDRGNQPQHF
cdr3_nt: TGTGCCAGCAGCGCCTTATCGGACAGGGGTAATCAGCCCCAGCATTTT

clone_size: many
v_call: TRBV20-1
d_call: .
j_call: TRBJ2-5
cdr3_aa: CSAKMTGRGETQYF
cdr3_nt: TGCAGTGCTAAAATGACAGGGCGGGGAGAGACCCAGTACTTC

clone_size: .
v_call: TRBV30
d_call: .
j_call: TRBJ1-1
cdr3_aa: CAWSVRAGRNTEAFF
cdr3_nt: TGTGCCTGGAGTGTACGTGCAGGTCGGAACACTGAAGCTTTCTTT